These 21 T cell receptor beta chains originate from one sample sequenced in a study of cytomegalovirus exposure and HLA in healthy donors. The PCR was carried out with 60 Vbeta primers and 13 Jbeta primers. Measured with immunoSEQ multiplex PCR; TCRdb has only the in-frame clones, and not every one. This table has 200,000 or so clones, over 80% appearing once. Input material: PBMCs. The receptor set was obtained from a man in his forties or fifties in good health and CMV-seropositive.

The rearrangement links TRBV19 to TRBJ2-7; tentative D call: TRBD1 (6 bases). The V gene's germline CDR1 is LNHDA and CDR2 SQIVND (reference sequence). The CDR3 loop spans 15 amino acids. V lost 3 bases to trimming and J lost 3 bases, with 15 bases between them. The CDR3 region is CASSIGVVRGYEQYF. In DNA form, the CDR3 reads TGTGCCAGTAGTATCGGCGTAGTCAGGGGCTACGAGCAGTACTTC.

This clone was observed once. The chain couples TRBV7-2 to TRBJ1-5; 7 positions agree with TRBD1. The junction had 6 bases not matched to a gene; V was cut back by 8 bases and J by 5 bases. The length of the CDR3 is 13 residues. The V gene's germline CDR1 is SGHTA and CDR2 FQGNSA. The CDR3 DNA reads TGTGCCAGCCGGGAGGGGGCGTATCAGCCCCAGCATTTT. Amino acid sequence: CASREGAYQPQHF.

V usage is TRBV6-6 and J usage is TRBJ1-5; 9 nucleotides align to TRBD1. The CDR3 covers 13 residues. V lost 7 bases to trimming and J lost 6 bases; unmatched junction nucleotides: 4. Germline assignment: CDR1 MNHNY and CDR2 SVGAGI (reference sequence). DNA for the CDR3: TGTGCCAGCACCGTGACAGGGGGTCAGCCCCAGCATTTT. This translates into CASTVTGGQPQHF.

The chain combines TRBV7-2 with TRBJ2-4; no firm D call. Trimming took off 5 bases at V and 4 bases at J, with 9 bases between the two ends. The CDR3 has 13 residues. Germline CDR1 is SGHTA and CDR2 is FQGNSA. Here the CDR3 reads CASSRFLKNIQYF. CDR3 in DNA: TGTGCCAGCAGCCGGTTCCTGAAAAACATTCAGTACTTC.

This clone is a singleton in its sample. The chain recombines TRBV21-1 with TRBJ2-2; TRBD1, the table's D call, lacks a check against the DNA. TRBV21-1 is marked as a pseudogene. This CDR3 comprises 16 residues. This chain's CDR3 is CANRRSRNRYTGELFF. The CDR3 DNA sequence: TGTGCCAACCGTCGGTCCCGAAACAGGTACACCGGGGAGCTGTTTTTT.

The gene calls are TRBV6-5 and TRBJ2-7, with D maybe TRBD1 (5 bases). Trimming removed 5 bases from V and 3 bases from J, with 17 bases in between. In germline, CDR1 is MNHEY, CDR2 SVGAGI. The CDR3 length is 15 residues. In DNA form, the CDR3 reads TGTGCCAGCAGTCCCCGTGGGGCAGCTCTCTACGAGCAGTACTTC. Its translation is CASSPRGAALYEQYF.

This clone has only one observation. The rearrangement uses TRBV15 and TRBJ1-6; 8 nucleotides align to TRBD1. CDR3 length: 17 amino acids. Germline loops: CDR1 LNHNV, CDR2 YYDKDF (reference sequence). The V segment lost 5 bases and the J segment 0 bases; nucleotides outside the gene matches: 6. The CDR3 loop is CATSGRQGSSYNSPLHF. The CDR3 nucleotides read TGTGCCACCAGCGGGAGACAGGGGAGCTCCTATAATTCACCCCTCCACTTT.

This chain uses TRBV6-1 with TRBJ1-5, with a weak D call TRBD1 (6 bases). CDR3 length equals 16 residues. V lost 0 bases, J lost 6 bases, and 15 bases lay in between. Germline V gene lookup returns CDR1 MNHNS and CDR2 SASEGT. The CDR3 spells CASSEAMGHRSQPQHF. The CDR3 nucleotides read TGTGCCAGCAGTGAAGCGATGGGACATCGAAGTCAGCCCCAGCATTTT.

The rearrangement uses TRBV27 and TRBJ1-5, with TRBD1 matching 7 bases. This CDR3 comprises 15 residues. Germline values: CDR1 MNHEY, CDR2 SMNVEV (reference sequence). J was trimmed by 5 bases and V by 3 bases; bases with no gene match: 7. The CDR3 DNA follows: TGTGCCAGCAGTTTCGCCGACAGGGCCCATCAGCCCCAGCATTTT. Translated, it gives CASSFADRAHQPQHF.

The gene calls are TRBV6-1 and TRBJ1-2, with 9 nucleotides matching TRBD1. The J segment lost 4 bases and the V segment lost 3 bases, leaving 3 bases of the junction unmatched. The germline V gene encodes CDR1 MNHNS and CDR2 SASEGT. The CDR3 contains 14 residues. The CDR3 sequence: CASSEDRGGYGYTF. As DNA, the CDR3 is TGTGCCAGCAGTGAGGACAGGGGTGGCTATGGCTACACCTTC.

This clone has a single count. The V and J genes are TRBV11-2 and TRBJ1-4, with TRBD1 identical over 11 bases. Germline values: CDR1 SGHAT, CDR2 FQNNGV. The CDR3 totals 15 residues. V lost 4 bases to trimming and J lost 5 bases; unmatched junction nucleotides: 3. CDR3 nucleotides: TGTGCCAGCAGCTGGACAGGGGGCGCGAATGAAAAACTGTTTTTT. Protein sequence: CASSWTGGANEKLFF.

This CDR3 is CASSLEGYGSPLHF. For the CDR3, the DNA is TGTGCCAGCAGCTTAGAGGGGTATGGTTCACCCCTCCACTTT. This sequence joins TRBV7-8 and TRBJ1-6, with D maybe TRBD1 (5 bases). Per germline, CDR1 SGHVS and CDR2 FQNEAQ. V was trimmed by 1 base and J by 9 bases, leaving 10 bases between them. CDR3 length equals 14 residues.

This clone showed up just once. The V and J genes are TRBV10-3 and TRBJ2-2; 7 bases match TRBD1. Germline CDR1 and CDR2: ENHRY and SYGVKD. V trimming: 4 bases; J trimming: 6 bases; junction bases outside the gene matches: 8. The CDR3 runs 15 residues. CDR3 DNA: TGTGCCATCAGTGGACAGGGAAGCTTACCCGGGGAGCTGTTTTTT. Its protein product is CAISGQGSLPGELFF.

The table lists this clone with a count of one. The chain is built from TRBV5-1 and TRBJ2-7, with a weak D call TRBD2 (6 bases). V lost 0 bases and J lost 3, with 10 bases in between. The CDR3 covers 14 residues. Germline V gene lookup returns CDR1 SGHRS and CDR2 YFSETQ. CDR3 DNA: TGCGCCAGCAGCTTGGCTAGCGCCGTCTACGAGCAGTACTTC. It yields the protein CASSLASAVYEQYF.

The chain combines TRBV28 with TRBJ2-1; D might be TRBD1 (6 bases). This CDR3 region has 13 residues. Germline V gene lookup returns CDR1 MDHEN and CDR2 SYDVKM. Trimming removed 6 bases from V and 4 bases from J, with 10 bases in between. CDR3 DNA: TGTGCCAGCAGGGGGACACCTTACAATGAGCAGTTCTTC. Its translation: CASRGTPYNEQFF.

The chain links TRBV7-9 to TRBJ1-1; a weak D match, TRBD1 (6 bases). The CDR3 is made up of 14 amino acids. Germline loops: CDR1 SEHNR, CDR2 FQNEAQ (reference sequence). V was shortened by 7 bases and J by 4 bases, with 16 bases between the two germline ends. In DNA, the CDR3 is TGTGCCAGCACCCCATTACAGGGCCGCACTGAAGCTTTCTTT. Its translation is CASTPLQGRTEAFF.

V usage is TRBV19 and J usage is TRBJ1-2; D is uncertain. Germline V lookup: CDR1 LNHDA, CDR2 SQIVND (reference sequence). V was trimmed by 8 bases and J by 1 base, leaving 11 bases between them. This CDR3 has 13 amino acids. CDR3 DNA: TGTGCCAGTCTTGGGCTCGGTAACTATGGCTACACCTTC. It is translated as CASLGLGNYGYTF.

The rearrangement uses TRBV5-1 and TRBJ2-1, with 7 bases aligning to TRBD2. The CDR3 spans 16 residues. The junction had 9 bases not matched to a gene; V was cut back by 0 bases and J by 6 bases. In germline, CDR1 is SGHRS, CDR2 YFSETQ. The CDR3 loop is CASSLGRSGGFNEQFF. CDR3 DNA: TGCGCCAGCAGCTTGGGACGATCGGGGGGTTTCAATGAGCAGTTCTTC. The full variable domain, completed using reference TRBV5-1 and TRBJ2-1, is KAGVTQTPRYLIKTRGQQVTLSCSPISGHRSVSWYQQTPGQGLQFLFEYFSETQRNKGNFPGRFSGRQFSNSRSEMNVSTLELGDSALYLCASSLGRSGGFNEQFFGPGTRLTVL.

CDR3 sequence reads: CASEGGVPPLEAFF. CDR3 nucleotides: TGTGCCAGCGAAGGGGGCGTTCCACCCCTTGAAGCTTTCTTT. The gene calls are TRBV9 and TRBJ1-1; 7 nucleotides agree with TRBD1. Germline V gene lookup returns CDR1 SGDLS and CDR2 YYNGEE. J was trimmed by 7 bases and V by 7 bases; bases with no gene match: 13. This CDR3 is 14 amino acids long.

The chain recombines TRBV7-6 with TRBJ2-1; TRBD2 matches at 7 bases. The CDR3 loop spans 14 amino acids. Germline V CDR1 and CDR2: SGHVS, FNYEAQ. V was pared by 4 bases and J by 5 bases, with 5 bases of the junction left unmatched. CDR3 in amino acids: CASSSSGANNEQFF. CDR3 in DNA: TGTGCCAGCAGCTCGAGCGGGGCGAACAATGAGCAGTTCTTC.

The rearrangement uses TRBV20-1 and TRBJ1-2; tentatively, D is TRBD1 (5 bases). The CDR3 runs 10 residues. V was trimmed by 4 bases and J by 14 bases, leaving 14 bases between them. Per germline, CDR1 DFQATT and CDR2 SNEGSKA (reference sequence). The CDR3 loop is CSATRQTGTF. CDR3 sequence (DNA): TGCAGTGCTACCCGACAGACTGGAACCTTC.